What follows are 13 T cell receptor beta chains derived from one specimen sequenced in a study of CD8 T cells in ankylosing spondylitis. For these TCRs, the target antigens are not known. TCRdb reprocessed the 5' RACE reads with MiXCR, giving one entry per CDR3 protein. The sample has approximately 520,000 distinct CDR3 sequences, about 5.7% seen once; the top ten hold around 3.6%. Overall study results and limits: Apparently characteristic of ankylosing spondylitis blood was a TCR beta motif (under ten highly homologous variants).

Sequencing input: blood, either unsorted or a sorted T cell fraction (not recorded which). The receptors stem from a male donor with ankylosing spondylitis.

This clonotype was counted ten times or more. The genes are TRBV7-9 and TRBJ2-3, with D tentatively TRBD1 (6 bases). V gave up 5 bases and J gave up 4 bases, with 16 bases separating them. Per germline, CDR1 SEHNR and CDR2 FQNEAQ (reference sequence). This CDR3 region has 15 residues. CDR3 amino acids: CASSEQGQGADTQYF. The CDR3 DNA is TGTGCCAGCAGCGAACAGGGTCAGGGCGCAGATACGCAGTATTTT. The entire variable domain, with the rest obtained from reference TRBV7-9 and TRBJ2-3, is as follows: DTGVSQNPRHKITKRGQNVTFRCDPISEHNRLYWYRQTLGQGPEFLTYFQNEAQLEKSRLLSDRFSAERPKGSFSTLEIQRTEQGDSAMYLCASSEQGQGADTQYFGPGTRLTVL.

This clonotype was found many times. The chain is built from TRBV7-9 and TRBJ2-3; TRBD2 aligns across 10 bases. The trim removed 1 base at V and 0 bases at J, leaving 1 base unmatched. The germline CDR1 and CDR2 sequences are SEHNR and FQNEAQ (reference sequence). The CDR3 has 16 residues. In DNA, the CDR3 is TGTGCCAGCAGCTTAGTACTAGCGGGAAGCACAGATACGCAGTATTTT. Translation gives CASSLVLAGSTDTQYF.

The table lists this clonotype with many counts. The chain is built from TRBV7-9 and TRBJ2-1, with TRBD2 as a possible D gene (5 bases). From germline, CDR1 is SEHNR and CDR2 FQNEAQ (reference sequence). Trimming shortened V by 2 bases and J by 6 bases, and 14 bases separated the two germline ends. This CDR3 spans 15 amino acids. The CDR3 here is CASSLRQTGINEQFF. The CDR3 DNA sequence: TGTGCCAGCAGCTTAAGGCAGACGGGGATCAATGAGCAGTTCTTC.

This clonotype came up many times. The V and J genes are TRBV7-2 and TRBJ2-3, with D maybe TRBD2 (5 bases). Germline V CDR1 and CDR2: SGHTA, FQGNSA. This CDR3 is 12 amino acids long. V lost 0 bases and J lost 10, with 8 bases in between. In DNA form, the CDR3 reads TGTGCCAGCAGCTTAGCGCTGGAGGCGCAGTATTTT. It translates to CASSLALEAQYF.

This clonotype appeared many times. This chain joins TRBV5-1 and TRBJ1-2; D not resolved. From germline, CDR1 is SGHRS and CDR2 YFSETQ. The CDR3 consists of 14 residues. V was cut by 2 bases and J by 2 bases, with 10 bases left in between. The CDR3 sequence is CASSLASLNYGYTF. CDR3 in DNA: TGCGCCAGCAGCTTAGCCAGTTTAAACTATGGCTACACCTTC.

In its sample, this clonotype was seen many times. This sequence joins TRBV20-1 and TRBJ2-7, with a possible D match to TRBD1 (6 bases). The CDR3 consists of 13 residues. V was pared by 6 bases and J by 2 bases, with 14 bases between. Germline V gives CDR1 DFQATT, CDR2 SNEGSKA (reference sequence). CDR3 loop: CSAARTDTYEQYF. The CDR3 DNA reads TGCAGTGCCGCCCGGACAGACACCTACGAGCAGTACTTC.

This clonotype was counted ten times or more. The gene calls are TRBV29-1 and TRBJ2-1, with D unresolved. Per the germline V gene, CDR1 is SQVTM and CDR2 is ANQGSEA. This CDR3 has 13 residues. V was trimmed by 7 bases and J by 0 bases, leaving 10 bases between them. The CDR3 DNA sequence: TGCAGCGCGATCAGGTACTCCTACAATGAGCAGTTCTTC. Encoded protein: CSAIRYSYNEQFF.

A note on this clonotype: This sequence may be a read error, since a much larger clone differs from it by one base. The final CDR3 position lacks the conserved phenylalanine or tryptophan, pointing to a likely read error. The chain uses TRBV7-8 and TRBJ2-7; 9 bases map to TRBD2. This CDR3 is built from 18 residues. Per germline, CDR1 SGHVS and CDR2 FQNEAQ. With V trimmed by 0 bases and J by 0 bases, 9 bases remained unmatched. CDR3 bases: TGTGCCAGCAGCTTAGCGGTGATAGCGGGGGCCCACTCCTACGAGCAGTACATC. Its protein is CASSLAVIAGAHSYEQYI.

This clonotype came up many times. The chain carries TRBV4-2 and TRBJ1-6; TRBD1 might be the D (5 bases). This CDR3 has 15 amino acids. Germline V gives CDR1 LGHNA, CDR2 YNFKEQ. V dropped 0 bases and J dropped 10 bases, with 13 bases sitting between them. The CDR3 sequence: CASSQDFGGSSPLHF. The CDR3 DNA reads as TGTGCCAGCAGCCAAGATTTTGGGGGAAGCTCACCCCTCCACTTT.

This clonotype was detected a few times. This rearrangement joins TRBV6-2 or TRBV6-3 to TRBJ2-7; D unclear. In germline, CDR1 is MNHEY, CDR2 SVGEGT. The length of the CDR3 is 12 residues. V lost 6 bases to trimming and J lost 5 bases, with 11 bases between them. CDR3 DNA sequence: TGTGCCAGCAGGACATCCCTTAACGAGCAGTACTTC. Its protein product is CASRTSLNEQYF.

In this sample, this clonotype turned up many times. The gene calls are TRBV5-1 and TRBJ1-1; the D is unclear. The germline V and J ends were trimmed by 1 base and 5 bases, with 12 bases remaining between them. The CDR3 is 14 residues long. The V gene's germline CDR1 is SGHRS and CDR2 YFSETQ. CDR3 nucleotides: TGCGCCAGCAGCTTGCTGAAGGGAGGAACTGAAGCTTTCTTT. Its protein product is CASSLLKGGTEAFF.

This clonotype was found a few times. J is TRBJ2-2 and V is TRBV18; tentative D call: TRBD1 (6 bases). The ends were cut back, 2 bases at V and 10 bases at J, with 17 bases in the middle. CDR3 size: 15 residues. Germline-derived CDR1 and CDR2 are KGHSH and LQKENI. The CDR3 sequence is CASSPSHPRDTELFF. CDR3 coding DNA: TGTGCCAGCTCACCATCCCATCCCCGGGACACGGAGCTGTTTTTT.

This clonotype occurred a few times. This chain connects TRBV4-1 to TRBJ2-1, with D tentatively TRBD2 (6 bases). Germline loops: CDR1 MGHRA, CDR2 YSYEKL. Deletions cut 0 bases from V and 9 bases from J, with 18 bases between. The CDR3 extends over 16 amino acids. CDR3 in DNA: TGCGCCAGCAGCCAAGATGACGGGCCCCTCGGGGGTGAGCAGTTCTTC. Its translation is CASSQDDGPLGGEQFF.